This T cell receptor beta chain was recorded in a study of cytomegalovirus exposure and HLA in healthy donors. Germline V gene sequence: CDR1 SGHRS, CDR2 YFSETQ. The CDR3 is 13 amino acids. V shed 6 bases and J shed 0 bases, with 10 bases lying between them. The PCR made use of 60 Vbeta and 13 Jbeta primers. Clones were read by immunoSEQ multiplex PCR, and TCRdb kept only the in-frame ones, dropping some. The sample contains about 120,000 clones, roughly four fifths of which appear only once. The V call is TRBV5-1, the J call TRBJ2-7, with D perhaps TRBD2 (5 bases). Sequenced material: PBMCs. This receptor was obtained from a woman between 35 and 50 years old in good health and CMV-seropositive. For the CDR3, the DNA is TGCGCCAGCACCGGGGTCTACTCCTACGAGCAGTACTTC. Translating gives CASTGVYSYEQYF.